Listed here is a single T cell receptor (beta chain). Antigen: not known. TCRdb fed the reads into MiXCR, producing one record per CDR3 protein. The top ten clones hold about 48% of a sample with a few hundred thousand distinct CDR3 sequences, approximately 40% of them seen once. These data come from a study of T cell repertoires in cytomegalovirus infection. Study details: The study used recently identified HLA-C-restricted and well-studied HLA-B-restricted CMV epitopes. Through public TCR beta signatures, both CMV infection and matching HLA type were indicated.

Whole-study results and caveats: HLA-C-restricted CMV-specific TCR beta clonotypes were dominant in the ex vivo response.

Germline V gene sequence: CDR1 SGHRS, CDR2 YFSETQ. Trimming took off 4 bases at V and 4 bases at J, with 14 bases between the two ends. CDR3 size: 15 residues. This receptor was obtained from a human donor in good health (CMV status not recorded). Some clones in this sample may be carry-over from other donors' samples. This rearrangement joins TRBV5-1 to TRBJ2-2; possible D gene TRBD2, 6 bases. This specimen was cultured PBMCs, taken from culture after CMV antigen stimulation. The CDR3 is CASSGRDLRTGELFF. The CDR3 nucleotides are TGCGCCAGCAGCGGCCGGGACTTACGCACCGGGGAGCTGTTTTTT.